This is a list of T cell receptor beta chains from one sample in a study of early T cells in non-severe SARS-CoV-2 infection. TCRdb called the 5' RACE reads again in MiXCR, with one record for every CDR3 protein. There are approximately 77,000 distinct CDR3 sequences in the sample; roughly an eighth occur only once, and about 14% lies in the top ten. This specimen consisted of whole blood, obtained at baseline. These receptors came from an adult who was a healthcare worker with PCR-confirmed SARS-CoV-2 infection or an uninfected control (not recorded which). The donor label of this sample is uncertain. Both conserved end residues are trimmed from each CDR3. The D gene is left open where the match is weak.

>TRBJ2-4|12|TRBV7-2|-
ASSFGLAKNIQY
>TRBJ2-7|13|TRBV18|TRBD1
ASSLPGQGSYEQY
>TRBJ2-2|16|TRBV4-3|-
ANSQEVGRTMNTGELF
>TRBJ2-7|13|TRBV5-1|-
ASSTDGQSFNEQY
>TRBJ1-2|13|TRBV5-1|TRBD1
ASSPHGQEIYGYT
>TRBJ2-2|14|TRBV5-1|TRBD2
ASSPAGGWNTGELF
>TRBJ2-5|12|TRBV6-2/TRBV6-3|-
ASSLQGRQETQY
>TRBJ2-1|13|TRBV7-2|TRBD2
ASSLQAGGGNEQF
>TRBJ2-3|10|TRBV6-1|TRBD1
ASRQGKDTQY
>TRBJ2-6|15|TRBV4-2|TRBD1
ASSPGQGQTGANVLT
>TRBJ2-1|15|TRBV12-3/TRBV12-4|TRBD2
ASSPGAGRGDYNEQF
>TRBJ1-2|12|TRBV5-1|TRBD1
ASSGGQGYYGYT
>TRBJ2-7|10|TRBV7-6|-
ASSSDASEQY